The rows below give T cell receptor beta chains drawn from one sample of a study of T cell responses to AZD1222 COVID-19 vaccine. This table comes from immunoSEQ multiplex PCR, and its TCRdb copy is limited to in-frame clones, with some not included. The table includes tens of thousands of clones, roughly 90% detected once. The source material was peripheral blood, sampled on day 0 of MenACWY control vaccination. The source of these receptors is an adult in good health. Both conserved end residues are part of each CDR3. Each record gives: J gene, clone size, V gene, D gene, CDR3 length, CDR3 DNA, CDR3 protein. The D gene is left open where the match is weak. Size is omitted from some rows. Given values are once, few, many or a class for expanded clones.

j_gene: TRBJ2-2; abundance: few; v_gene: TRBV6-5; d_gene: TRBD2; len: 15; CDR3nt: TGTGCCAGCAGTAGGGGGACTAGCGACACCGGGGAGCTGTTTTTT; CDR3aa: CASSRGTSDTGELFF
j_gene: TRBJ2-7; abundance: few; v_gene: TRBV29-1; d_gene: TRBD1; len: 14; CDR3nt: TGCAGCGCTTCGCCGGGACAGGGCCTCTACGAGCAGTACTTC; CDR3aa: CSASPGQGLYEQYF
j_gene: TRBJ2-1; abundance: -; v_gene: TRBV7-6; d_gene: -; len: 13; CDR3nt: TGTGCCAGCAGCTTTAACTCTCGGGCCAGGCGGTTCTTC; CDR3aa: CASSFNSRARRFF
j_gene: TRBJ1-2; abundance: -; v_gene: TRBV19; d_gene: TRBD1; len: 12; CDR3nt: TGTGCCAGTAGTTACGGACAGGGAGGCTACACCTTC; CDR3aa: CASSYGQGGYTF
j_gene: TRBJ2-3; abundance: -; v_gene: TRBV19; d_gene: -; len: 16; CDR3nt: TGTGCCAGTAGTCGTCAGCGAGCCTATAGCACAGATACGCAGTATTTT; CDR3aa: CASSRQRAYSTDTQYF
j_gene: TRBJ2-7; abundance: -; v_gene: TRBV28; d_gene: -; len: 15; CDR3nt: TGTGCCAGCAGTTTTCCGAGGGACGTTTCCTACGAGCAGTACTTC; CDR3aa: CASSFPRDVSYEQYF
j_gene: TRBJ2-5; abundance: -; v_gene: TRBV6-4; d_gene: -; len: 14; CDR3nt: TGTGCCAGCAGAGCAGCAGGACGGCAAGAGACCCAGTACTTC; CDR3aa: CASRAAGRQETQYF
j_gene: TRBJ1-2; abundance: few; v_gene: TRBV14; d_gene: TRBD1; len: 15; CDR3nt: TGTGCCAGCAGCACCGACAGGGACCCTAACTATGGCTACACCTTC; CDR3aa: CASSTDRDPNYGYTF
j_gene: TRBJ2-1; abundance: -; v_gene: TRBV19; d_gene: TRBD2; len: 17; CDR3nt: TGTGCCAGTAGTATAGTGGGAGGGACGGCAGCCTACAATGAGCAGTTCTTC; CDR3aa: CASSIVGGTAAYNEQFF
j_gene: TRBJ1-3; abundance: -; v_gene: TRBV11-2; d_gene: -; len: 14; CDR3nt: TGTGCCAGCAGCTTAGGAGGGGGTGAGGCCACCATATATTTT; CDR3aa: CASSLGGGEATIYF
j_gene: TRBJ2-5; abundance: -; v_gene: TRBV7-7; d_gene: TRBD1; len: 14; CDR3nt: TGTGCCAGCAGCCTGGACAGGGGTGGAGAGACCCAGTACTTC; CDR3aa: CASSLDRGGETQYF
j_gene: TRBJ1-2; abundance: -; v_gene: TRBV28; d_gene: -; len: 14; CDR3nt: TGTGCCAGCAGTTCTGCCCAGGGAGTTTATGGCTACACCTTC; CDR3aa: CASSSAQGVYGYTF
j_gene: TRBJ2-1; abundance: few; v_gene: TRBV19; d_gene: TRBD2; len: 14; CDR3nt: TGTGCCAGTAGCTCGCTAGCGGGAGTCAATGAGCAGTTCTTC; CDR3aa: CASSSLAGVNEQFF
j_gene: TRBJ2-1; abundance: once; v_gene: TRBV10-3; d_gene: -; len: 13; CDR3nt: TGTGCCATCAGTGAGGAGGGGTGGGATGAGCAGTTCTTC; CDR3aa: CAISEEGWDEQFF
j_gene: TRBJ1-2; abundance: -; v_gene: TRBV6-1; d_gene: -; len: 13; CDR3nt: TGTGCCAGCAGCGAAGGGCTCCGGAATGGCTACACCTTC; CDR3aa: CASSEGLRNGYTF
j_gene: TRBJ2-5; abundance: -; v_gene: TRBV7-9; d_gene: -; len: 14; CDR3nt: TGTGCCAGCAGCTTATCTTCCCCCTTAGAGACCCAGTACTTC; CDR3aa: CASSLSSPLETQYF
j_gene: TRBJ1-5; abundance: once; v_gene: TRBV28; d_gene: -; len: 14; CDR3nt: TGTGCCAGCAGTTACGGGGGGGGCAATCAGCCCCAGCATTTT; CDR3aa: CASSYGGGNQPQHF
j_gene: TRBJ2-1; abundance: -; v_gene: TRBV9; d_gene: TRBD1; len: 19; CDR3nt: TGTGCCAGCAGCGTAGCTACGGACCAACCCGGGACAGGGAATATGGGGCAGTTCTTC; CDR3aa: CASSVATDQPGTGNMGQFF
j_gene: TRBJ1-3; abundance: -; v_gene: TRBV19; d_gene: -; len: 16; CDR3nt: TGTGCCAGTAAACCCGGGACGGCGATTTCTGGAAACACCATATATTTT; CDR3aa: CASKPGTAISGNTIYF